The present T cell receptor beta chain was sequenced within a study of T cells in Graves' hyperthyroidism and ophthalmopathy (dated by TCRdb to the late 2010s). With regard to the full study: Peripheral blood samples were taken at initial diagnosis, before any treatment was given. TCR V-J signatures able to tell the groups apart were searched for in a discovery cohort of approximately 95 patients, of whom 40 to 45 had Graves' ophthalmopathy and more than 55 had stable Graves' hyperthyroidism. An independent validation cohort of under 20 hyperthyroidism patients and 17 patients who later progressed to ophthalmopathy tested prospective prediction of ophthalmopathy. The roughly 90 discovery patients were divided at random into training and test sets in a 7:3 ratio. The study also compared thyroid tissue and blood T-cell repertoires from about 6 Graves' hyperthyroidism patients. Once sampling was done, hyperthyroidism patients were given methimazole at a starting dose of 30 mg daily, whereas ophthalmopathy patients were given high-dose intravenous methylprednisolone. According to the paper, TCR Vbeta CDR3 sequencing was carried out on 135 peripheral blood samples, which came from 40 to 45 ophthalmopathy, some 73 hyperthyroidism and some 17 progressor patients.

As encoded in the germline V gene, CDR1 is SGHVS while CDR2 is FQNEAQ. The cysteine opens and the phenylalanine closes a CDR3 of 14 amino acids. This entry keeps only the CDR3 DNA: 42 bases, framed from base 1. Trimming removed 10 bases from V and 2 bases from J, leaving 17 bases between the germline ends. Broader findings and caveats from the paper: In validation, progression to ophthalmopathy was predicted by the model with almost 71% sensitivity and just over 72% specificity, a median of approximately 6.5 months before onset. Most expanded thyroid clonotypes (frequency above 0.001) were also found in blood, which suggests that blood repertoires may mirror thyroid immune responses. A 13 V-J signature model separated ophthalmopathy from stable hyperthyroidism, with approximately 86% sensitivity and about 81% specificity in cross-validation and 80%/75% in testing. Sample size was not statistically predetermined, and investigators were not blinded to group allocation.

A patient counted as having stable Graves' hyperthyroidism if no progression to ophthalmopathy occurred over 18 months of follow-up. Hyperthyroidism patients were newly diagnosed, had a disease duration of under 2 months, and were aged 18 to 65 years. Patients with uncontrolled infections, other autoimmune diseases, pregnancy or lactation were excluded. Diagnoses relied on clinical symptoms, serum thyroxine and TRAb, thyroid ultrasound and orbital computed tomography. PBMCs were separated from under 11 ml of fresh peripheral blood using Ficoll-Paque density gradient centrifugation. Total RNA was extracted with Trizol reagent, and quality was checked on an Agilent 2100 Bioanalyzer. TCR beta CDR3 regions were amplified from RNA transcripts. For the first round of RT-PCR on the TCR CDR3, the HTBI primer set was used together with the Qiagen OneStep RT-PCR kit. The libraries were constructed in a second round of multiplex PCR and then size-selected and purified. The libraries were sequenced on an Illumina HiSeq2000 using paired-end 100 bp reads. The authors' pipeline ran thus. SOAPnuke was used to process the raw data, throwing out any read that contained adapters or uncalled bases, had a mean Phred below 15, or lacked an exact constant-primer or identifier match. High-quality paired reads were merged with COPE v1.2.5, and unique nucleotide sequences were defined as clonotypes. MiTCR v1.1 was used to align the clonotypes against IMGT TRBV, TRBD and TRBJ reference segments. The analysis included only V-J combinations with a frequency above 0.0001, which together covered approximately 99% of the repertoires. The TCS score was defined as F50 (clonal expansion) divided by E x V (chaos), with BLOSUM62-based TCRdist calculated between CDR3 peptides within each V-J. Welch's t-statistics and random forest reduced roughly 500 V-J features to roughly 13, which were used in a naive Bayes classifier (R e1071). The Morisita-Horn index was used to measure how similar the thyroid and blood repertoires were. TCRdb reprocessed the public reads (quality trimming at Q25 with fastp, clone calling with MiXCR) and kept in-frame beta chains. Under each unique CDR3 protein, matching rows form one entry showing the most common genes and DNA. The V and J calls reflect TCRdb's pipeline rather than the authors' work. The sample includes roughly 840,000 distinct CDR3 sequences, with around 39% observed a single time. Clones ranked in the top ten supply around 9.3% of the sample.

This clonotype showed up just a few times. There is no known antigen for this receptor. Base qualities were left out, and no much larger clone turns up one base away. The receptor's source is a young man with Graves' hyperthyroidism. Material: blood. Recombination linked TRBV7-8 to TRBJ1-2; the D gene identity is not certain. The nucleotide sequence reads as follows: TGTGCCAACAGTCCAGACGGCGGGAACTATGGCTACACCTTC. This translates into CANSPDGGNYGYTF.